This is a list of T cell receptor beta chains from one sample in a study of T cell responses to AZD1222 COVID-19 vaccine. Clones were sequenced by immunoSEQ multiplex PCR, and TCRdb holds only the in-frame ones, with some missing. The profile shows about 130,000 clones, just over 90% of them singletons. Sequences were derived from peripheral blood, sampled on day 0 of AZD1222 vaccination. The receptors derive from an adult in good health. Each CDR3 is given without its conserved first and last residue. Fields, in order: J gene, V gene, CDR3 protein.

TRBJ2-7,TRBV10-3,ATSGFPYEQY
TRBJ1-5,TRBV7-9,ASSQPDQPQH
TRBJ1-2,TRBV7-2,ASSLGGRRDYGYT
TRBJ2-4,TRBV27,ASSFGQGENIQY
TRBJ1-1,TRBV19,ASSRRDGMNTEAF
TRBJ2-3,TRBV7-3,ASSLRPSDTQY
TRBJ1-2,TRBV11-2,ASSLDPTGFIYGYT
TRBJ2-2,TRBV7-7,ASSLGPRTGELF
TRBJ2-7,TRBV5-1,ASSIGTGGYEQY
TRBJ1-5,TRBV19,ASTPGSVLGDNNQPQH
TRBJ1-4,TRBV18,ASSPYTRENEKLF
TRBJ2-7,TRBV5-1,ASSLQGDEQY
TRBJ2-7,TRBV5-4,ASSLHSGTYEQY
TRBJ1-5,TRBV27,ASRRQVGNQPQH
TRBJ2-7,TRBV7-9,ASSRFLGTGFDEQY
TRBJ2-5,TRBV5-1,ASSSSGGAPQTQY
TRBJ2-3,TRBV25-1,ASSESGVTDTQY
TRBJ2-1,TRBV7-3,ASRGTGGTEQF
TRBJ2-1,TRBV5-1,ASSRDYNEQF